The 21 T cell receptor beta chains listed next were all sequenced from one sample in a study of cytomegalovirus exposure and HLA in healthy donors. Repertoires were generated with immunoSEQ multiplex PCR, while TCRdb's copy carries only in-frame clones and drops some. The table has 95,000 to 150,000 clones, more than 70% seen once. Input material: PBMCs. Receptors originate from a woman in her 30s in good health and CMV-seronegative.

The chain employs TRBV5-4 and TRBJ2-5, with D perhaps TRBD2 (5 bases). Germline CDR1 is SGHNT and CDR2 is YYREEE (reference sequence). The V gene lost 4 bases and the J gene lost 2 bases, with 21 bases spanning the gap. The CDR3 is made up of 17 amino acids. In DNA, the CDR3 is TGTGCCAGCAGCGCGGCGGCGGGCAGGTCGACACAAGAGACCCAGTACTTC. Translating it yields CASSAAAGRSTQETQYF.

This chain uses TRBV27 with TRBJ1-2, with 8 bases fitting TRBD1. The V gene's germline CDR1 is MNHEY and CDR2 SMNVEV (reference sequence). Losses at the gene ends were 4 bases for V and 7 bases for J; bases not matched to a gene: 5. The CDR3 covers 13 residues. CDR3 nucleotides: TGTGCCAGCAGTTCCTGGACAGGGCTTGGCTACACCTTC. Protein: CASSSWTGLGYTF.

DNA for the CDR3: TGTGCCAGCAGCGTGGAGACGCACGGAGATACGCAGTATTTT. This translates into CASSVETHGDTQYF. This chain connects TRBV9 to TRBJ2-3; D is ambiguous. The V end was cut by 2 bases, the J end by 5 bases, with 12 bases between. In germline, CDR1 is SGDLS, CDR2 YYNGEE. The CDR3 has 14 residues.

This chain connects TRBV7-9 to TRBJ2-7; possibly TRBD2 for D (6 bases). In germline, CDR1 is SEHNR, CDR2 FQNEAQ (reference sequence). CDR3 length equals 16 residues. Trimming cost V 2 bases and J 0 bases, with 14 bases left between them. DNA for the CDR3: TGTGCCAGCAGCTTACCGGGCGGGGAACCCTCCTACGAGCAGTACTTC. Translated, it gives CASSLPGGEPSYEQYF. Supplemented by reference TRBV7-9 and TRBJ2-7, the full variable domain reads DTGVSQNPRHKITKRGQNVTFRCDPISEHNRLYWYRQTLGQGPEFLTYFQNEAQLEKSRLLSDRFSAERPKGSFSTLEIQRTEQGDSAMYLCASSLPGGEPSYEQYFGPGTRLTVT.

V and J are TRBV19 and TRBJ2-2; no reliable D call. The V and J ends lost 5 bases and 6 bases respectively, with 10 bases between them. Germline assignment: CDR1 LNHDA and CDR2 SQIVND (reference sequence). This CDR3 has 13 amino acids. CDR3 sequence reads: CASSPDISGELFF. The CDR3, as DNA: TGTGCCAGTAGTCCAGACATCTCCGGGGAGCTGTTTTTT.

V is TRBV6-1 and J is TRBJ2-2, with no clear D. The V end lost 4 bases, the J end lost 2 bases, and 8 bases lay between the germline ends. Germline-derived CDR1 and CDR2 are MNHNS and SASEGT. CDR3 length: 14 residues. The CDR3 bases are TGTGCCAGCAGTGTAACAGCAAACACCGGGGAGCTGTTTTTT. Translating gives CASSVTANTGELFF.

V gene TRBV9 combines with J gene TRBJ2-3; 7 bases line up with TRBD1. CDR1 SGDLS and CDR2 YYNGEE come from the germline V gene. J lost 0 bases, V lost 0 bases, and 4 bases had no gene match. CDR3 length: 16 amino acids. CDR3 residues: CASSVAAGGSTDTQYF. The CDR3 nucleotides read TGTGCCAGCAGCGTAGCCGCAGGGGGTAGCACAGATACGCAGTATTTT.

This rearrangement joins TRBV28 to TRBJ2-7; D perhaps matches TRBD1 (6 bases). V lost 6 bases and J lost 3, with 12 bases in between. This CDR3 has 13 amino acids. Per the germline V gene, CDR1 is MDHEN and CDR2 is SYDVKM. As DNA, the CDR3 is TGTGCCAGCAGGGCAGGGGTTGTCTACGAGCAGTACTTC. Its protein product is CASRAGVVYEQYF.

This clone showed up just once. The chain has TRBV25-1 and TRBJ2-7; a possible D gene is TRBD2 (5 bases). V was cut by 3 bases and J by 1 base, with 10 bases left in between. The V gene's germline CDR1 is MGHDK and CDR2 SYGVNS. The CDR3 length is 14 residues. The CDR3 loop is CASSDPRDSYEQYF. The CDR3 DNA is TGTGCCAGCAGTGACCCACGGGATTCCTACGAGCAGTACTTC.

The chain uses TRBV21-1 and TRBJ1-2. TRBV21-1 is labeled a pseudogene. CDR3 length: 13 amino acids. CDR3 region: CASLAGEWYGYTF. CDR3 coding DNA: TGTGCCAGCTTAGCGGGGGAATGGTATGGCTACACCTTC.

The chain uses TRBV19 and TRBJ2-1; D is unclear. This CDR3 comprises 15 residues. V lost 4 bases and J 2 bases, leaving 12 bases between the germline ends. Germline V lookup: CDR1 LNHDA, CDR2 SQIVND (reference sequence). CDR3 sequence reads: CASSTSSRAYNEQFF. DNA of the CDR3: TGTGCCAGTAGTACCTCTTCGCGAGCCTACAATGAGCAGTTCTTC.

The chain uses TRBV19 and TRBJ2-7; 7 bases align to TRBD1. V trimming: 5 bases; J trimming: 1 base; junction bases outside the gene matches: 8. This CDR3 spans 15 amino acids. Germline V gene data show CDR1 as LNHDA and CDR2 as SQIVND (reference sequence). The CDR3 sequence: CASSHRDRPSYEQYF. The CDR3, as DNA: TGTGCCAGTAGTCACCGGGACAGACCTTCCTACGAGCAGTACTTC.

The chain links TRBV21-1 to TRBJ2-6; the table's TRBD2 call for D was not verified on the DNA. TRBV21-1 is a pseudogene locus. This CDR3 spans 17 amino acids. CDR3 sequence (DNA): TGTGCCAGCAGAGGACTAGTGATTTACTCTGGGGCCAACGTCCTGACTTTC. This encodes CASRGLVIYSGANVLTF.

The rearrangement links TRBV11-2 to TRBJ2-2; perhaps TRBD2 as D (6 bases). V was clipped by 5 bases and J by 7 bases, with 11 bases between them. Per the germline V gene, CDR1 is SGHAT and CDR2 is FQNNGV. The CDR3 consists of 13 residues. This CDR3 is CASSPSTSGELFF. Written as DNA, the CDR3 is TGTGCCAGCAGCCCCTCGACTAGCGGGGAGCTGTTTTTT.

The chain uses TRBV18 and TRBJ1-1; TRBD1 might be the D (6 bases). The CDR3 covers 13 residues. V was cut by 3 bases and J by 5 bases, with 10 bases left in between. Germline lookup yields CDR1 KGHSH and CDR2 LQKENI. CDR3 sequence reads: CASSPMRGTEAFF. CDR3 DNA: TGTGCCAGCTCACCCATGAGGGGGACTGAAGCTTTCTTT.

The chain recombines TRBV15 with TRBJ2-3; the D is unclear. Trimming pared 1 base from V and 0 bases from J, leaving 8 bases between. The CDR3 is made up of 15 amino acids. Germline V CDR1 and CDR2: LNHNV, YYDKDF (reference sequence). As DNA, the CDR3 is TGTGCCACCAGCAGAGCCCCCGTGAGCACAGATACGCAGTATTTT. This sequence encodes CATSRAPVSTDTQYF.

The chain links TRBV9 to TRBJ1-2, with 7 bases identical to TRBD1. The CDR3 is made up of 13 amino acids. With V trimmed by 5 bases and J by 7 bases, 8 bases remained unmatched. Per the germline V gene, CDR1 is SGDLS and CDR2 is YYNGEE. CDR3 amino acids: CASSPGGGFGYTF. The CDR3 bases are TGTGCCAGCAGTCCTGGAGGGGGCTTTGGCTACACCTTC.

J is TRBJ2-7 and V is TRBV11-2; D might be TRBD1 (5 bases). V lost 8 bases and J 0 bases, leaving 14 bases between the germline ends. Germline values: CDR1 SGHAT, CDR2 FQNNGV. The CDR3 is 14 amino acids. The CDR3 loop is CASGKDTISYEQYF. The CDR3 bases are TGTGCCAGCGGTAAGGACACAATCTCCTACGAGCAGTACTTC.

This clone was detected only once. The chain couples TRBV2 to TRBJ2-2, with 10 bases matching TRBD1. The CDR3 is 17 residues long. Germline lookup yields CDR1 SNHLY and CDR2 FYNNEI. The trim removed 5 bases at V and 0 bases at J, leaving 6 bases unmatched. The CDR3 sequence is CASSWTGGPSNTGELFF. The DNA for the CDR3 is TGTGCCAGCAGTTGGACAGGGGGACCCTCGAACACCGGGGAGCTGTTTTTT.

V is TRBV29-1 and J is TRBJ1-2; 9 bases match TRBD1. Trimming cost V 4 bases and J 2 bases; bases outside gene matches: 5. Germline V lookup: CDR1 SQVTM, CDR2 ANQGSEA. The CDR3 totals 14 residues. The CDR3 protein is CSVGLGQGNYGYTF. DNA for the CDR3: TGCAGCGTTGGATTAGGACAGGGGAACTATGGCTACACCTTC.

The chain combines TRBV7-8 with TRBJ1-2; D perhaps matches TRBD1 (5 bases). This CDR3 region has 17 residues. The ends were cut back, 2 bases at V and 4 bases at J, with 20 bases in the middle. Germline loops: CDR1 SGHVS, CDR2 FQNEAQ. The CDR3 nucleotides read TGTGCCAGCAGCTTAACGAATTCACAGGTTGGCGGCTATGGCTACACCTTC. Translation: CASSLTNSQVGGYGYTF.